This T cell receptor (beta chain) stems from a study of T-cell memory formation after mild COVID-19 (dated by TCRdb to the early 2020s). Turning to the overall study: TCR sequence clusters from the two donors were found to be largely donor specific. In two donors, T-cell clones that expanded and contracted after mild COVID-19 were followed by sequencing TCRalpha and TCRbeta repertoires longitudinally. The cohort was made up of two young adult volunteers, one female and one male, who were previously healthy.

Broad study findings and their caveats: Contracting CD4+ clones appeared mostly in the CM and EM memory subsets, whereas CD8+ clones were enriched in EMRA. Only a couple of mild cases were covered in the study, and larger cohorts including severe cases with pre-infection samples were considered necessary. Clones that contracted from day 15 to 85 showed balanced CD4/CD8 phenotypes, whereas a second wave of clones that expanded from day 15 to 37 leaned towards CD4+. Whether the second-wave clones peaking on day 37 were SARS-CoV-2 specific was not confirmed. Some responding clones were detected in pre-infection memory, which suggested that pre-existing cross-reactive memory T cells had joined the SARS-CoV-2 response.

This clonotype was recorded a few times. It lacks a known antigen. Per-nucleotide qualities are absent, and no much larger clonotype sits a single base away. TCRdb lists the instrument as Illumina NovaSeq 6000. TCRalpha and TCRbeta cDNA libraries were built by 5'RACE with constant-segment primers, adding sample barcodes and unique molecular identifiers. Trizol reagent was used to extract RNA from every sample. Library amplification was performed in two PCR steps, and a second sample barcode and Illumina TruSeq adapters were introduced in the second step. The libraries were sequenced on an Illumina NovaSeq using 2 x 150 bp paired-end reads. The original pipeline was this. With migec v1.2.7, reads were demultiplexed and then collapsed into UMI-guided consensus sequences. Using mixcr v2.1.11, UMI consensuses were aligned to TRA and TRB V and J templates and then assembled into clonotypes. Expanded or contracted clonotypes were those called significant by both edgeR and NoisET, with noise models trained on biological replicates. For edgeR calls, the thresholds were a false discovery rate-adjusted p below 0.01 and a log2 fold-change of 1. PCA with hierarchical clustering of max-normalized trajectories of the 1000 most abundant clonotypes was used as exploratory dynamics analysis. Each responding clone was given a CD4 or CD8 phenotype based on the CD4+ and CD8+ repertoires, which had been sequenced separately. The raw public data were reprocessed by TCRdb itself: fastp quality trimming at Q25, MiXCR clonotype calling, in-frame beta chains only. Each CDR3 protein appears once, grouped with its most common genes and DNA. TCRdb, rather than the study authors, made the V and J calls. The sample table shows about 44,000 distinct CDR3 sequences, and roughly 7.2% are seen once. The ten largest clones add up to 1.4% to 1.5% of the sample.

CDR1 and CDR2 were assigned from the germline V gene as SGDLS and YYNGEE. CDR3 length: 19 amino acids, cysteine to phenylalanine. The DNA shown is the 57-base CDR3, in frame from base 1. At the junction V is shortened by 4 bases and J by 2 bases, with 26 bases in between. PBMCs were isolated by Ficoll-Paque density gradient centrifugation. The source is a man aged 18 to 29 who had mild COVID-19 (a few samples of this study predate the infection). The sample titles of this study are shuffled in the database, so cell type and time point are left out; the donor was told from shared clones. The sequenced sample consisted of PBMCs or a T cell subset sorted from them (not recorded which). The receptor chain draws on TRBV9 and TRBJ2-3; no D gene can be assigned with confidence. The DNA sequence follows: TGTGCCAGCAGCCCCAGTCCCATACCCCTCGGTGCGCCCACAGATACGCAGTATTTT. Translated, it reads CASSPSPIPLGAPTDTQYF.